The 10 T cell receptor beta chains in this list originate from one sample, sequenced in a study of CD8+ T cells in alopecia areata. The authors extracted RNA and reverse transcribed it into cDNA as the sequencing template. Using immunoSEQ multiplex PCR, the repertoire was profiled, and TCRdb retains in-frame clones only, with some absent. Of 200,000 to 250,000 clones in the sample, under 70% were seen once. The sample in question was CD4+ T cells sorted from blood, obtained at week 0. These receptors came from a human donor with alopecia areata.

The V call is TRBV10-3, the J call TRBJ2-7, with D perhaps TRBD2 (6 bases). V gave up 8 bases and J gave up 5 bases, with 19 bases separating them. Germline V gene data show CDR1 as ENHRY and CDR2 as SYGVKD. The CDR3 covers 14 residues. DNA for the CDR3: TGTGCCATCGGAGACCGGGACTGGGGGAACGAGCAGTACTTC. Protein product: CAIGDRDWGNEQYF.

The chain recombines TRBV5-1 with TRBJ1-1, with D uncertain. Deletions cut 0 bases from V and 5 bases from J, with 11 bases between. The CDR3 contains 14 residues. The germline V gene has CDR1 SGHRS and CDR2 YFSETQ. The CDR3 loop is CASSLVRFGTEAFF. The DNA of the CDR3 is TGCGCCAGCAGCTTGGTGAGGTTCGGTACTGAAGCTTTCTTT.

This chain uses TRBV5-4 with TRBJ2-5; D might be TRBD2 (6 bases). V was shortened by 6 bases and J by 5 bases, with 14 bases between the two germline ends. CDR3 length: 13 amino acids. Germline lookup yields CDR1 SGHNT and CDR2 YYREEE (reference sequence). CDR3 in DNA: TGTGCCAGCACTTCCAAGGAGGGGGAGACCCAGTACTTC. Translated: CASTSKEGETQYF.

V and J are TRBV27 and TRBJ2-7; weak D call: TRBD1 (7 bases). CDR3 length equals 15 residues. V was cut by 5 bases and J by 0 bases, with 14 bases left in between. Germline CDR1 and CDR2: MNHEY and SMNVEV (reference sequence). The CDR3 loop reads CASSRPGGSSYEQYF. DNA of the CDR3: TGTGCCAGCAGTCGTCCAGGGGGGAGCTCCTACGAGCAGTACTTC.

For the CDR3, the DNA is TGTGCCAGCAGTGAACAGGGACCCTCTGGAAACACCATATATTTT. It codes for CASSEQGPSGNTIYF. The genes are TRBV25-1 and TRBJ1-3, with TRBD1 as a possible D gene (5 bases). The CDR3 spans 15 residues. V lost 2 bases to trimming and J lost 0 bases, with 8 bases between them. Germline CDR1 MGHDK, CDR2 SYGVNS.

The chain combines TRBV2 with TRBJ1-2; no definite D call. Trimming shortened V by 4 bases and J by 4 bases, and 13 bases separated the two germline ends. The CDR3 totals 14 residues. From germline, CDR1 is SNHLY and CDR2 FYNNEI. In nucleotides, the CDR3 is TGTGCCAGCAGTGGGTGCCAGCCGCCCTATGGCTACACCTTC. Amino acids: CASSGCQPPYGYTF.

A remark on this clone: Other DNA sequences of this sample code for an identical CDR3. The J gene is TRBJ2-7, the V gene TRBV25-1, with TRBD1 as a possible D gene (6 bases). This CDR3 region has 12 residues. V dropped 4 bases and J dropped 2 bases, with 6 bases sitting between them. CDR1 MGHDK and CDR2 SYGVNS come from the germline V gene. CDR3 sequence reads: CASSGGPYEQYF. The DNA for the CDR3 is TGTGCCAGCAGTGGGGGGCCCTACGAGCAGTACTTC.

A few counts support this clone. V is TRBV29-1 and J is TRBJ1-5; D is ambiguous. Trimming stripped 4 bases from V and 6 bases from J, with 13 bases between. This CDR3 contains 13 residues. Germline CDR1 is SQVTM and CDR2 is ANQGSEA. In DNA form, the CDR3 reads TGCAGCGTTGCGTCTGCCAGCGGTCAGCCCCAGCATTTT. Amino acids: CSVASASGQPQHF.

The chain employs TRBV2 and TRBJ1-2, with D tentatively TRBD1 (5 bases). Trimming removed 2 bases from V and 5 bases from J, with 9 bases in between. The germline V gene has CDR1 SNHLY and CDR2 FYNNEI. This CDR3 region has 13 residues. CDR3 amino acids: CASSETPGYGYTF. In DNA form, the CDR3 reads TGTGCCAGCAGTGAAACTCCAGGGTATGGCTACACCTTC. Full variable domain (rest looked up from reference TRBV2 and TRBJ1-2): EPEVTQTPSHQVTQMGQEVILRCVPISNHLYFYWYRQILGQKVEFLVSFYNNEISEKSEIFDDQFSVERPDGSNFTLKIRSTKLEDSAMYFCASSETPGYGYTFGSGTRLTVV.

The chain is built from TRBV6-5 and TRBJ1-1; TRBD1 agrees at 7 bases. CDR3 length: 12 amino acids. In germline, CDR1 is MNHEY, CDR2 SVGAGI. After removal of 5 bases from V and 6 bases from J, the junction contained 3 bases not matched to a gene. The DNA of the CDR3 is TGTGCCAGCAGTACAGGGGTAGCTGAAGCTTTCTTT. It codes for CASSTGVAEAFF.